These 31 T cell receptor beta chains came from one sample sequenced in a study of cytomegalovirus exposure and HLA in healthy donors. Researchers ran the PCR with 60 Vbeta and 13 Jbeta primers. Using immunoSEQ multiplex PCR, the repertoire was profiled, and TCRdb retains in-frame clones only, with some absent. The sample shows about 150,000 clones, about 88% of them seen only once. Material for sequencing was PBMCs. These receptors were collected from a man between 25 and 39 years old in good health and CMV-seropositive.

This clone showed up just once. V and J are TRBV7-3 and TRBJ2-7, with D possibly matching TRBD2 (5 bases). The V gene's germline CDR1 is SGHTA and CDR2 FQGTGA. V was pared by 5 bases and J by 7 bases, with 15 bases between. The CDR3 length is 13 residues. The chain's CDR3 is CASSRRRVWEQYV. The DNA of the CDR3 is TGTGCCAGCAGCCGAAGGCGGGTGTGGGAGCAGTACGTC.

This sequence joins TRBV9 and TRBJ2-1, with 7 bases lining up with TRBD2. This CDR3 is 15 amino acids long. The ends lost 5 bases at V and 0 bases at J; junction bases unmatched: 5. Germline loops: CDR1 SGDLS, CDR2 YYNGEE. The CDR3 protein is CASSSGGSSYNEQFF. The DNA for the CDR3 is TGTGCCAGCAGTAGTGGCGGGAGCTCCTACAATGAGCAGTTCTTC.

J is TRBJ2-1 and V is TRBV4-1, with TRBD2 matching over 13 bases. The CDR3 length is 15 residues. Trimming at V came to 8 bases and at J to 7 bases, leaving 8 bases not matched to a gene. Germline lookup yields CDR1 MGHRA and CDR2 YSYEKL. CDR3: CASGVRLAGGNEQFF. DNA for the CDR3: TGCGCCAGCGGCGTTCGACTAGCGGGAGGTAATGAGCAGTTCTTC.

About this clone itself: Different DNA sequences within this sample yield the same CDR3. V gene TRBV6-5 combines with J gene TRBJ2-2; D gene ambiguous. In germline, CDR1 is MNHEY, CDR2 SVGAGI. Trimming removed 2 bases from V and 4 bases from J, with 5 bases in between. The CDR3 sequence is 13 residues long. Written as DNA, the CDR3 is TGTGCCAGCAGTTACGTGGCCACCGGGGAGCTGTTTTTT. Translated: CASSYVATGELFF.

The genes are TRBV6-6 and TRBJ2-1; D unresolved. The CDR3 is 16 residues long. The germline V gene has CDR1 MNHNY and CDR2 SVGAGI (reference sequence). V was pared by 7 bases and J by 0 bases, with 16 bases between. The CDR3, as DNA: TGTGCCAGCAATTCCCCTGTCCTCAGCTCCTACAATGAGCAGTTCTTC. This encodes CASNSPVLSSYNEQFF.

V usage is TRBV9 and J usage is TRBJ2-2; 9 positions match TRBD1. Germline CDR1 and CDR2: SGDLS and YYNGEE. Trimming removed 4 bases from V and 4 bases from J; junction bases left unmatched: 11. This CDR3 is 17 amino acids long. The CDR3 coding sequence is TGTGCCAGCAGCTCACCCCCCGGGACAGGGTTCACCGGGGAGCTGTTTTTT. Encoded protein: CASSSPPGTGFTGELFF.

This chain links TRBV6-6 with TRBJ2-7; the match to TRBD2 covers 7 bases. CDR1 and CDR2 from the germline V gene are MNHNY and SVGAGI (reference sequence). This CDR3 region has 15 residues. With V trimmed by 5 bases and J by 5 bases, 12 bases remained unmatched. In DNA, the CDR3 is TGTGCCAGCAGTCTGATTTCTAGCGGTGAGGACGAGCAGTACTTC. Translating it yields CASSLISSGEDEQYF.

V gene TRBV9 combines with J gene TRBJ1-1; tentatively, D is TRBD1 (5 bases). The CDR3 length is 14 residues. CDR1 is SGDLS and CDR2 is YYNGEE in the germline V gene. V lost 3 bases and J 4 bases, leaving 13 bases between the germline ends. CDR3 residues: CASSALGAPTEAFF. CDR3 nucleotide sequence: TGTGCCAGCAGCGCTCTTGGGGCTCCCACTGAAGCTTTCTTT.

J is TRBJ2-1 and V is TRBV29-1, with 14 bases identical to TRBD2. Germline assignment: CDR1 SQVTM and CDR2 ANQGSEA. The CDR3 has 15 amino acids. V was pared by 6 bases and J by 8 bases, with 9 bases of the junction left unmatched. DNA of the CDR3: TGCAGCGTAGTCGGGACTAGCGGGAGTATCGATGAGCAGTTCTTC. This codes for CSVVGTSGSIDEQFF.

J is TRBJ2-5 and V is TRBV5-4; no definite D call. CDR3 length: 14 amino acids. Between the trimmed V and J ends, which lost 0 bases and 3 bases, there was a span of 9 bases. Looked up from germline, CDR1 is SGHNT and CDR2 is YYREEE (reference sequence). The CDR3 DNA follows: TGTGCCAGCAGCTTGGTGGGCAAGGAAGAGACCCAGTACTTC. It yields the protein CASSLVGKEETQYF.

V gene TRBV30 combines with J gene TRBJ1-2, with D tentatively TRBD1 (6 bases). Germline CDR1 reads GTSNPN; CDR2 reads SVGIG (reference sequence). The CDR3 consists of 13 residues. Trimming stripped 4 bases from V and 2 bases from J, with 11 bases between. CDR3 coding DNA: TGTGCCTGGAATGGGCAGGGGAACTATGGCTACACCTTC. Amino acid sequence: CAWNGQGNYGYTF.

As for this clone: Other DNA variants within this sample encode the same CDR3. The V gene is TRBV18, the J gene TRBJ2-3; TRBD1 matches 8 bases. The CDR3 is 15 amino acids. The germline gives CDR1 KGHSH, CDR2 LQKENI. Trimming removed 3 bases from V and 2 bases from J; junction bases left unmatched: 4. The CDR3 nucleotides read TGTGCCAGCTCACCCCGGACAGGGAACACAGATACGCAGTATTTT. Encoded protein: CASSPRTGNTDTQYF.

The chain has TRBV7-8 and TRBJ2-2, with a possible D match to TRBD1 (6 bases). The CDR3 extends over 15 amino acids. The V gene lost 3 bases and the J gene lost 0 bases, with 8 bases spanning the gap. Germline V lookup: CDR1 SGHVS, CDR2 FQNEAQ. The CDR3 spells CASSFNRANTGELFF. As DNA, the CDR3 is TGTGCCAGCAGCTTTAACAGGGCGAACACCGGGGAGCTGTTTTTT.

The J gene is TRBJ1-2, the V gene TRBV6-5; D ambiguous. The V gene lost 2 bases and the J gene lost 3 bases, with 10 bases spanning the gap. Germline lookup yields CDR1 MNHEY and CDR2 SVGAGI. This CDR3 region has 14 residues. The CDR3 region is CASSYPNTDYGYTF. The CDR3 DNA reads as TGTGCCAGCAGTTACCCGAACACCGACTATGGCTACACCTTC.

J is TRBJ2-1 and V is TRBV5-8, with TRBD2 matching 15 bases. This CDR3 comprises 18 residues. The V gene's germline CDR1 is SGHTS and CDR2 YDEGEE. Losses at the gene ends were 0 bases for V and 5 bases for J; bases not matched to a gene: 6. The CDR3 DNA sequence: TGTGCCAGCAGCTTGGAGGGACTAGCGGGAGGAGGAAACAATGAGCAGTTCTTC. Residues: CASSLEGLAGGGNNEQFF.

The chain couples TRBV6-6 to TRBJ1-2, with D unresolved. V was pared by 2 bases and J by 8 bases, with 12 bases between. This CDR3 spans 13 amino acids. Germline-derived CDR1 and CDR2 are MNHNY and SVGAGI (reference sequence). The chain's CDR3 is CASSYASASGYTF. CDR3 nucleotide sequence: TGTGCCAGCAGTTACGCTAGCGCAAGCGGCTACACCTTC.

The chain has TRBV7-2 and TRBJ2-7; weak D call: TRBD2 (6 bases). The germline V gene encodes CDR1 SGHTA and CDR2 FQGNSA. The V end was cut by 1 base, the J end by 3 bases, with 7 bases between. This CDR3 has 13 residues. CDR3 amino acids: CASSLGRGYEQYV. The DNA of the CDR3 is TGTGCCAGCAGCTTAGGGAGGGGCTACGAGCAGTACGTC.

V and J are TRBV2 and TRBJ1-3; D may be TRBD1 (6 bases). CDR1 SNHLY and CDR2 FYNNEI come from the germline V gene. The CDR3 is made up of 16 amino acids. V lost 2 bases and J lost 0, with 11 bases in between. The DNA for the CDR3 is TGTGCCAGCAGTGAACCTGACAGGAGCTCTGGAAACACCATATATTTT. It codes for CASSEPDRSSGNTIYF. Based on the CDR3 plus reference TRBV2 and TRBJ1-3, the full variable domain is EPEVTQTPSHQVTQMGQEVILRCVPISNHLYFYWYRQILGQKVEFLVSFYNNEISEKSEIFDDQFSVERPDGSNFTLKIRSTKLEDSAMYFCASSEPDRSSGNTIYFGEGSWLTVV.

The J gene is TRBJ2-7, the V gene TRBV15; D call uncertain. Looked up from germline, CDR1 is LNHNV and CDR2 is YYDKDF (reference sequence). V shed 3 bases and J shed 3 bases, with 9 bases lying between them. The CDR3 length is 13 residues. The CDR3 region is CATSRWSSYEQYF. The CDR3 DNA is TGTGCCACCAGCAGGTGGTCCAGCTACGAGCAGTACTTC.

This rearrangement joins TRBV11-3 to TRBJ1-1, with 7 bases that match TRBD1. The V segment lost 4 bases and the J segment 6 bases; nucleotides outside the gene matches: 8. Germline V gene sequence: CDR1 SGHNT, CDR2 YENEEA. The CDR3 contains 14 residues. The CDR3, as DNA: TGTGCCAGCAGCTGGCTAGGGGGCGGATCTGAAGCTTTCTTT. Translating it yields CASSWLGGGSEAFF.

The J gene is TRBJ2-3, the V gene TRBV9; D is undetermined. This CDR3 region has 15 residues. V lost 0 bases to trimming and J lost 4 bases, with 12 bases between them. Germline values: CDR1 SGDLS, CDR2 YYNGEE. The CDR3 is CASSVAYTPPDTQYF. CDR3 coding DNA: TGTGCCAGCAGCGTAGCTTACACACCCCCAGATACGCAGTATTTT.

The chain combines TRBV5-6 with TRBJ2-3, with 11 bases lining up with TRBD2. The CDR3 is 15 residues long. The J segment lost 5 bases and the V segment lost 4 bases, leaving 6 bases of the junction unmatched. CDR1 is SGHDT and CDR2 is YYEEEE in the germline V gene. CDR3 sequence (DNA): TGTGCCAGCAGCCGTAGCGGGAGGGCCAAAGATACGCAGTATTTT. Translating gives CASSRSGRAKDTQYF.

This chain links TRBV5-5 with TRBJ2-3; 7 bases are shared with TRBD1. Per germline, CDR1 SGHKS and CDR2 YYEKEE (reference sequence). The CDR3 runs to 17 residues. The junction had 13 bases not matched to a gene; V was cut back by 3 bases and J by 3 bases. DNA of the CDR3: TGTGCCAGCAGCTGGACTCCGACAGGGTCGGGAACAGATACGCAGTATTTT. It codes for CASSWTPTGSGTDTQYF.

V and J are TRBV7-2 and TRBJ1-2, with D possibly being TRBD1 (6 bases). The V end was cut by 6 bases, the J end by 1 base, with 15 bases between. The CDR3 sequence is 15 residues long. Germline V gene data show CDR1 as SGHTA and CDR2 as FQGNSA. CDR3: CASRHSGTHNYGYTF. The CDR3 bases are TGTGCCAGCAGACACTCCGGGACACATAACTATGGCTACACCTTC.

The chain joins TRBV7-9 to TRBJ1-1; D remains unclear. Trimming took 3 bases from V and 7 from J, leaving 9 bases between them. Germline loops: CDR1 SEHNR, CDR2 FQNEAQ (reference sequence). The CDR3 is made up of 12 amino acids. For the CDR3, the DNA is TGTGCCAGCAGCTTCAAGCTCGGTGAAGCTTTCTTT. It translates to CASSFKLGEAFF.

The chain carries TRBV6-5 and TRBJ1-1, with D uncertain. The CDR3 length is 13 residues. V gave up 7 bases and J gave up 1 base, with 10 bases separating them. The germline CDR1 and CDR2 sequences are MNHEY and SVGAGI. In nucleotides, the CDR3 is TGTGCCAGCATCGACTCCCCGAACACTGAAGCTTTCTTT. Amino acids: CASIDSPNTEAFF.

This sequence joins TRBV9 and TRBJ1-5, with D perhaps TRBD1 (6 bases). The CDR3 has 14 residues. The V and J ends lost 5 bases and 7 bases respectively, with 16 bases between them. Per the germline V gene, CDR1 is SGDLS and CDR2 is YYNGEE. DNA for the CDR3: TGTGCCAGCAGTCAACAGGGATTCGCCCAGCCCCAGCATTTT. This encodes CASSQQGFAQPQHF.

This clone has just one count. The rearrangement links TRBV11-1 to TRBJ2-7; 10 nucleotides align to TRBD1. Germline CDR1 SGHAT, CDR2 FQDESV (reference sequence). The CDR3 consists of 13 residues. The V segment lost 4 bases and the J segment 4 bases; nucleotides outside the gene matches: 1. The CDR3 spells CASSWDRGYEQYF. The CDR3 coding sequence is TGTGCCAGCAGCTGGGACAGGGGTTACGAGCAGTACTTC.

The rearrangement joins TRBV4-3 to TRBJ2-3; D is ambiguous. CDR1 is LGHNA and CDR2 is YSLEER in the germline V gene. V lost 0 bases and J lost 2, with 6 bases in between. The CDR3 spans 14 residues. CDR3 DNA sequence: TGCGCCAGCAGCCAAGAGGGCTACACAGATACGCAGTATTTT. Translating gives CASSQEGYTDTQYF.

The V gene is TRBV19, the J gene TRBJ2-3, with 7 bases matching TRBD2. With 3 bases clipped from V and 5 bases from J, the junction kept 14 bases outside the gene matches. The germline V gene encodes CDR1 LNHDA and CDR2 SQIVND (reference sequence). The CDR3 runs to 17 residues. The CDR3 region is CASSISRLAAGEDTQYF. The CDR3 region has the DNA TGTGCCAGTAGTATTTCCCGGCTAGCGGCTGGCGAAGATACGCAGTATTTT.

The rearrangement uses TRBV11-3 and TRBJ2-5; unclear D gene. With 4 bases removed from V and 3 bases from J, the gap between germline ends came to 9 bases. Germline-derived CDR1 and CDR2 are SGHNT and YENEEA. This CDR3 comprises 13 residues. CDR3 nucleotides: TGTGCCAGCAGCTCTAGACTGGAAGAGACCCAGTACTTC. Protein product: CASSSRLEETQYF.